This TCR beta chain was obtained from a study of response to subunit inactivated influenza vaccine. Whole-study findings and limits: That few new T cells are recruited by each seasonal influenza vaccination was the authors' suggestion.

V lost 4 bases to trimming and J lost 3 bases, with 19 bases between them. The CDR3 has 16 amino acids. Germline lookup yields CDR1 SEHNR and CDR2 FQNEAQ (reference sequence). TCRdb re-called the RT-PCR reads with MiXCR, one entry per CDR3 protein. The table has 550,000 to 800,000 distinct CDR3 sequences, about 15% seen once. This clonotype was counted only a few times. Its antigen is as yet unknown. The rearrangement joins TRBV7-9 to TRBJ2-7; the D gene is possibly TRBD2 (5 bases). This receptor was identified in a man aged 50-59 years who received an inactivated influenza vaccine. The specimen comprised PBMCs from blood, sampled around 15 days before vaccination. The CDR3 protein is CASSSTLEGKLYEQYF. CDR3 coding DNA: TGTGCCAGCAGCTCCACACTAGAGGGAAAACTCTACGAGCAGTACTTC.